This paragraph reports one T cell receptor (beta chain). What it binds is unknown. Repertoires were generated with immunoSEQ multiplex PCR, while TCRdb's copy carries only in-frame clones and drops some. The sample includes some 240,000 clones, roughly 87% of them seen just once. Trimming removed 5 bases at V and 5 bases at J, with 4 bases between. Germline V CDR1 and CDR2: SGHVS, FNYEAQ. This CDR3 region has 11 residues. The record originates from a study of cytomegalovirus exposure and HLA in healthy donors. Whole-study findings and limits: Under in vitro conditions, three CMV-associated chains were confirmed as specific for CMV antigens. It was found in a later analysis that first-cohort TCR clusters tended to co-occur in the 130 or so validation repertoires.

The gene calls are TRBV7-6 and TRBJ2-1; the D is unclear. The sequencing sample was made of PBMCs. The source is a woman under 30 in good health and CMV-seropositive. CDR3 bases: TGTGCCAGCAGCCCTGACAATGAGCAGTTCTTC. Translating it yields CASSPDNEQFF.